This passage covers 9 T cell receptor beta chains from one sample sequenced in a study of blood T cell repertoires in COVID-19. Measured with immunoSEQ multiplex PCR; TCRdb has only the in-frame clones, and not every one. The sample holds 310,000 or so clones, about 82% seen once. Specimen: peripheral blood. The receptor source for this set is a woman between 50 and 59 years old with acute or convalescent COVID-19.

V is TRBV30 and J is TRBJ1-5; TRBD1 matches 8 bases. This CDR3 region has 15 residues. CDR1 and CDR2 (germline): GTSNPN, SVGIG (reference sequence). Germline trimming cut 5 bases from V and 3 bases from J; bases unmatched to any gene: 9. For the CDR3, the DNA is TGTGCCTGGGACAGGGGCCGCGTACCCAATCAGCCCCAGCATTTT. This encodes CAWDRGRVPNQPQHF.

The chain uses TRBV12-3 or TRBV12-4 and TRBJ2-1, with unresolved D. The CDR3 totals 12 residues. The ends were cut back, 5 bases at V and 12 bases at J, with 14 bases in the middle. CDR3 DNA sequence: TGTGCCAGCAGTCGCGCGCTTAATTCGCAGTTCTTC. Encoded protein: CASSRALNSQFF.

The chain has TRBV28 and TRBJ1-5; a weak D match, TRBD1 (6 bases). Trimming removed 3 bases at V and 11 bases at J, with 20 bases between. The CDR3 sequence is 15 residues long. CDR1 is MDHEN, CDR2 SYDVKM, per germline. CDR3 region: CASSFQQGVGEAQHF. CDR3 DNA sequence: TGTGCCAGCAGTTTCCAACAGGGAGTGGGTGAAGCCCAGCATTTT.

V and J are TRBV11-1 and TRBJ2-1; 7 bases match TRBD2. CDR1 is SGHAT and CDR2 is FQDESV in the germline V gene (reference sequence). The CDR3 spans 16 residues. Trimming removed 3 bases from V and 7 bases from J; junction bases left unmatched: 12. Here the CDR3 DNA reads TGTGCCAGCAGCTTGAAAATCGGACTAGTGGGTAATGAGCAGTTCTTC. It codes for CASSLKIGLVGNEQFF.

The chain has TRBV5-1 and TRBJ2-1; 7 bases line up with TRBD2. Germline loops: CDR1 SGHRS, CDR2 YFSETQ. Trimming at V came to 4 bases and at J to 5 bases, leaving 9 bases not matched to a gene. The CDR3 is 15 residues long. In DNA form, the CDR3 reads TGCGCCAGCAGCCCCGACTGGGGGGGAGACAATGAGCAGTTCTTC. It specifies CASSPDWGGDNEQFF.

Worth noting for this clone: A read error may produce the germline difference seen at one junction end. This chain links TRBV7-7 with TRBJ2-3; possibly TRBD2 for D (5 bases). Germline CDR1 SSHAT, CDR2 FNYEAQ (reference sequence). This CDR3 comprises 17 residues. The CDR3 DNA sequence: TGTGCTAGCAGCTTTTATTTCAAACGGGGTAGCACAGATACGCAGTATTTT. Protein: CASSFYFKRGSTDTQYF.

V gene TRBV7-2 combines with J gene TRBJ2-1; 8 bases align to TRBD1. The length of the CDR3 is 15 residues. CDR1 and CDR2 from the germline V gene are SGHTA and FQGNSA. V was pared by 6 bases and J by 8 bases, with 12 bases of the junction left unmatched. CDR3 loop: CASSYTGGLTDEQFF. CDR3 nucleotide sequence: TGTGCCAGCAGTTATACAGGGGGTCTCACGGATGAGCAGTTCTTC. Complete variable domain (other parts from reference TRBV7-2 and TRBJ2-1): GAGVSQSPSNKVTEKGKDVELRCDPISGHTALYWYRQSLGQGLEFLIYFQGNSAPDKSGLPSDRFSAERTGGSVSTLTIQRTQQEDSAVYLCASSYTGGLTDEQFFGPGTRLTVL.

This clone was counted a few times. The CDR3, as DNA: TGTGCCAGCAGTTACCAGGGATTCGGTGGCTACACCTTC. Translated, it gives CASSYQGFGGYTF. The chain links TRBV3-1 (or the pseudogene TRBV3-2) to TRBJ1-2; a possible D gene is TRBD1 (5 bases). This CDR3 is built from 13 residues. Trimming removed 6 bases at V and 7 bases at J, with 15 bases between. Germline CDR1 and CDR2: LGHDT and YNNKEL (reference sequence).

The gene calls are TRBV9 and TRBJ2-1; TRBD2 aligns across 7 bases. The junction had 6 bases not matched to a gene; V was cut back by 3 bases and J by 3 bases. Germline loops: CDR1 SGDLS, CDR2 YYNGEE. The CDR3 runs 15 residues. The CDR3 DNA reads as TGTGCCAGCAGCGCTGATGCGGGAGACTACAATGAGCAGTTCTTC. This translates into CASSADAGDYNEQFF.